The 31 T cell receptor beta chains listed next were all sequenced from one sample in a study of blood T cell repertoires in COVID-19. Measured with immunoSEQ multiplex PCR; TCRdb has only the in-frame clones, and not every one. The repertoire holds just over 95,000 clones, with roughly four fifths as singletons. Source material: peripheral blood. The origin of the receptors is a man aged 60-69 years with acute or convalescent COVID-19.

J is TRBJ2-3 and V is TRBV4-2; D unclear. The CDR3 runs 13 residues. V gave up 1 base and J gave up 6 bases, with 8 bases separating them. CDR1 LGHNA and CDR2 YNFKEQ come from the germline V gene. The CDR3 reads CASSQGWADTQYF. CDR3 nucleotides: TGTGCCAGCAGCCAAGGCTGGGCTGATACGCAGTATTTT.

This clone turned up a few times. The genes are TRBV30 and TRBJ2-5, with 11 bases aligning to TRBD2. The V and J ends lost 1 base and 0 bases, in that order; junction bases with no gene match: 4. The CDR3 has 16 amino acids. Per germline, CDR1 GTSNPN and CDR2 SVGIG (reference sequence). The CDR3 sequence: CAWSAPGLADQETQYF. The CDR3 DNA sequence: TGTGCCTGGAGTGCCCCGGGACTAGCGGACCAAGAGACCCAGTACTTC.

This sequence joins TRBV3-1 (or the pseudogene TRBV3-2) and TRBJ2-5; 15 bases agree with TRBD2. Germline V gives CDR1 LGHDT, CDR2 YNNKEL (reference sequence). The length of the CDR3 is 17 residues. V shed 3 bases, J shed 5 bases, and the junction held 7 bases outside the gene matches. CDR3 bases: TGTGCCAGCAGCCACCGGACTAGCGGGAGGGGTGGGGAGACCCAGTACTTC. It translates to CASSHRTSGRGGETQYF.

CDR3 nucleotides: TGTGCCAGCAGTTTAAGGGAGACAGGGGGCGCGGGCAATCAGCCCCAGCATTTT. Its protein product is CASSLRETGGAGNQPQHF. The rearrangement uses TRBV27 and TRBJ1-5, with TRBD1 matching over 10 bases. The CDR3 is 18 amino acids. The V gene end was trimmed by 2 bases and the J gene end by 2 bases; junction bases not matched to a gene: 9. Germline V gene sequence: CDR1 MNHEY, CDR2 SMNVEV (reference sequence).

The V call is TRBV28, the J call TRBJ1-6; the D gene is possibly TRBD1 (6 bases). The CDR3 consists of 14 residues. V was trimmed by 7 bases and J by 3 bases, leaving 10 bases between them. CDR1 is MDHEN, CDR2 SYDVKM, per germline. CDR3 loop: CASTPDSYNSPLHF. The CDR3 DNA sequence: TGTGCCAGCACCCCGGACAGCTATAATTCACCCCTCCACTTT.

The V and J genes are TRBV12-3 or TRBV12-4 and TRBJ1-5; no reliable D call. The CDR3 is made up of 13 amino acids. V dropped 2 bases and J dropped 4 bases, with 6 bases sitting between them. CDR3 residues: CASSLQENQPQHF. CDR3 coding DNA: TGTGCCAGCAGTTTACAGGAAAATCAGCCCCAGCATTTT.

This clone is classed as medium-sized. This chain links TRBV7-2 with TRBJ2-7; 7 nucleotides line up with TRBD1. The J segment lost 9 bases and the V segment lost 5 bases, leaving 22 bases of the junction unmatched. Germline V gives CDR1 SGHTA, CDR2 FQGNSA. There are 17 residues in the CDR3. The CDR3 DNA sequence: TGTGCCAGCAGCCCCCATAGGGGGCCGAACCTACTACGAGGGCAGTACGTC. It encodes CASSPHRGPNLLRGQYV.

This clone was counted ten times or more. The chain has TRBV4-1 and TRBJ1-2; D may be TRBD1 (6 bases). Trimming removed 8 bases from V and 2 bases from J, with 18 bases in between. CDR3 length: 15 amino acids. Germline-derived CDR1 and CDR2 are MGHRA and YSYEKL. CDR3 sequence (DNA): TGCGCCAGCCGGGACAACCCAAATTTAAACTATGGCTACACCTTC. This translates into CASRDNPNLNYGYTF.

This clone has a handful of counts. The chain uses TRBV2 and TRBJ1-1; the match to TRBD1 covers 7 bases. J gave up 8 bases and V 5 bases, and 11 bases lay outside the gene matches. Germline CDR1 and CDR2: SNHLY and FYNNEI. The CDR3 consists of 14 residues. The CDR3 loop is CASSRPRTGPEAFF. The CDR3 DNA sequence: TGTGCCAGCAGTCGCCCGAGGACAGGCCCCGAAGCTTTCTTT. Drawing the rest from reference TRBV2 and TRBJ1-1, the complete variable domain is EPEVTQTPSHQVTQMGQEVILRCVPISNHLYFYWYRQILGQKVEFLVSFYNNEISEKSEIFDDQFSVERPDGSNFTLKIRSTKLEDSAMYFCASSRPRTGPEAFFGQGTRLTVV.

The J gene is TRBJ2-7, the V gene TRBV27, with 14 bases aligning to TRBD2. CDR3 size: 16 residues. The germline V gene has CDR1 MNHEY and CDR2 SMNVEV (reference sequence). V shed 6 bases and J 1 base; nucleotides not matched to a gene: 5. CDR3 region: CASRGLAGDGSYEQYV. The CDR3 DNA is TGTGCCAGCAGGGGACTAGCGGGAGATGGGTCCTACGAGCAGTACGTC.

Only a few counts were recorded for this clone. This chain links TRBV7-2 with TRBJ1-4, with D hard to call. CDR1 and CDR2 from the germline V gene are SGHTA and FQGNSA. The ends were cut back, 4 bases at V and 6 bases at J, with 9 bases in the middle. The length of the CDR3 is 13 residues. The CDR3 sequence is CASSYFLDEKLFF. As DNA, the CDR3 is TGTGCCAGCAGCTACTTCCTGGATGAAAAACTGTTTTTT.

The chain has TRBV7-8 and TRBJ2-2; TRBD1 matches at 8 bases. V shed 0 bases and J 2 bases; nucleotides not matched to a gene: 8. Germline lookup yields CDR1 SGHVS and CDR2 FQNEAQ. The CDR3 is 18 amino acids. CDR3 DNA sequence: TGTGCCAGCAGCTTAGCGCGGCCCGGACAGGGAAACACCGGGGAGCTGTTTTTT. This codes for CASSLARPGQGNTGELFF. Together with reference TRBV7-8 and TRBJ2-2, the CDR3 gives the full variable domain: GAGVSQSPRYKVAKRGQDVALRCDPISGHVSLFWYQQALGQGPEFLTYFQNEAQLDKSGLPSDRFFAERPEGSVSTLKIQRTQQEDSAVYLCASSLARPGQGNTGELFFGEGSRLTVL.

This clone has a single count. The chain has TRBV7-3 and TRBJ2-1, with 8 bases that match TRBD2. The J segment lost 6 bases and the V segment lost 3 bases, leaving 10 bases of the junction unmatched. The germline V gene has CDR1 SGHTA and CDR2 FQGTGA. The CDR3 is 16 residues long. CDR3 residues: CASSFSPSGGPNEQFF. For the CDR3, the DNA is TGTGCCAGCAGCTTCTCCCCCTCGGGGGGGCCCAATGAGCAGTTCTTC.

This chain connects TRBV6-5 to TRBJ2-2; TRBD1 matches 12 bases. The trim removed 4 bases at V and 6 bases at J, leaving 6 bases unmatched. Germline V gene data show CDR1 as MNHEY and CDR2 as SVGAGI. The CDR3 totals 16 residues. The CDR3 spells CASSSPGQGAPGELFF. The CDR3 DNA follows: TGTGCCAGCAGTTCACCGGGACAGGGGGCGCCCGGGGAGCTGTTTTTT.

This clone was seen repeatedly, ten times or more. The V gene is TRBV24-1, the J gene TRBJ2-2, with D unclear. The CDR3 loop spans 13 amino acids. The ends were cut back, 4 bases at V and 5 bases at J, with 7 bases in the middle. Germline lookup yields CDR1 KGHDR and CDR2 SFDVKD. CDR3 DNA sequence: TGTGCCACCAGTGACCTCTTAACCGGGGAGCTGTTTTTT. The encoded protein is CATSDLLTGELFF.

J is TRBJ2-7 and V is TRBV6-6, with TRBD2 identical over 13 bases. The CDR3 consists of 20 residues. The V gene's germline CDR1 is MNHNY and CDR2 SVGAGI (reference sequence). J lost 4 bases, V lost 5 bases, and 20 bases had no gene match. In DNA, the CDR3 is TGTGCCAGCAGTCCAAGTACCCAGCAGGGACTAGCGGGGCCCCTATACGAGCAGTACGTC. Protein sequence: CASSPSTQQGLAGPLYEQYV.

The chain couples TRBV2 to TRBJ1-4; D might be TRBD1 (5 bases). V was clipped by 9 bases and J by 5 bases, with 13 bases between them. Germline V gene lookup returns CDR1 SNHLY and CDR2 FYNNEI. The CDR3 has 13 amino acids. CDR3 in DNA: TGTGCCAGTAGAGACAGCGTGAATGAAAAACTGTTTTTT. It specifies CASRDSVNEKLFF.

The rearrangement links TRBV18 to TRBJ1-4, with D maybe TRBD1 (5 bases). This CDR3 is 13 amino acids long. Germline-derived CDR1 and CDR2 are KGHSH and LQKENI. The V gene lost 3 bases and the J gene lost 8 bases, with 10 bases spanning the gap. The CDR3 region has the DNA TGTGCCAGCTCACCGAACCGGGGGGAAAAACTGTTTTTT. Protein: CASSPNRGEKLFF. Full variable domain (remainder filled in from reference TRBV18 and TRBJ1-4): NAGVMQNPRHLVRRRGQEARLRCSPMKGHSHVYWYRQLPEEGLKFMVYLQKENIIDESGMPKERFSAEFPKEGPSILRIQQVVRGDSAAYFCASSPNRGEKLFFGSGTQLSVL.

The chain uses TRBV12-3 or TRBV12-4 and TRBJ1-2; D is unresolved. V lost 6 bases to trimming and J lost 5 bases, with 10 bases between them. The CDR3 runs to 12 residues. The CDR3, as DNA: TGTGCCAGCAGCCAGGAGGGTTATGGCTACACCTTC. Translation: CASSQEGYGYTF.

The gene calls are TRBV11-3 and TRBJ2-3, with TRBD2 matching over 8 bases. This CDR3 region has 15 residues. CDR1 is SGHNT, CDR2 YENEEA, per germline. With V trimmed by 6 bases and J by 5 bases, 10 bases remained unmatched. CDR3 sequence: CASSQLAALGDTQYF. CDR3 sequence (DNA): TGTGCCAGCAGTCAACTAGCGGCCCTGGGAGATACGCAGTATTTT.

This clone appeared once. This chain connects TRBV4-3 to TRBJ2-2; 10 nucleotides line up with TRBD2. V was pared by 4 bases and J by 4 bases, with 3 bases of the junction left unmatched. Germline assignment: CDR1 LGHNA and CDR2 YSLEER. The CDR3 totals 15 residues. CDR3 coding DNA: TGCGCCAGCAGCCCCACTAGCGGGGCCACCGGGGAGCTGTTTTTT. It encodes CASSPTSGATGELFF.

The chain is built from TRBV7-2 and TRBJ1-1; 7 nucleotides agree with TRBD1. V gave up 3 bases and J gave up 2 bases; unmatched junction bases: 3. Per the germline V gene, CDR1 is SGHTA and CDR2 is FQGNSA. The CDR3 is made up of 14 amino acids. Here the CDR3 reads CASSLEGANTEAFF. CDR3 DNA sequence: TGTGCCAGCAGCTTGGAGGGGGCAAACACTGAAGCTTTCTTT.

This clone was detected only once. This chain joins TRBV12-3 or TRBV12-4 and TRBJ2-5, with D uncertain. The CDR3 has 12 amino acids. The V gene lost 6 bases and the J gene lost 4 bases, with 9 bases spanning the gap. CDR3 amino acids: CASSPGGETQYF. CDR3 nucleotide sequence: TGTGCCAGCAGCCCTGGCGGAGAGACCCAGTACTTC.

The genes are TRBV5-1 and TRBJ2-3; 9 bases are shared with TRBD2. Germline values: CDR1 SGHRS, CDR2 YFSETQ. V lost 2 bases, J lost 4 bases, and 8 bases stayed unmatched. The CDR3 extends over 16 amino acids. The CDR3 coding sequence is TGCGCCAGCAGCTTTGGTAGTAGCGGGAGTGCAGATACGCAGTATTTT. It yields the protein CASSFGSSGSADTQYF.

The V and J genes are TRBV1 and TRBJ2-3; TRBD2, as called in the table, went unchecked against the DNA. TRBV1 is shown as a pseudogene. This CDR3 comprises 18 residues. The CDR3 DNA is TGCACCAGCAGCCAACAAATCACTAGCGGACCTGGCACAGATACGCAGTATTTT. It yields the protein CTSSQQITSGPGTDTQYF.

The rearrangement joins TRBV5-1 to TRBJ1-1; no reliable D call. The CDR3 has 12 residues. Per the germline V gene, CDR1 is SGHRS and CDR2 is YFSETQ. V was trimmed by 2 bases and J by 1 base, leaving 3 bases between them. The CDR3: CASSFGNTEAFF. CDR3 coding DNA: TGCGCCAGCAGCTTCGGGAACACTGAAGCTTTCTTT.

V gene TRBV7-2 combines with J gene TRBJ1-1; TRBD1 is a possible D gene (6 bases). CDR1 SGHTA and CDR2 FQGNSA come from the germline V gene. V was trimmed by 7 bases and J by 3 bases, leaving 18 bases between them. CDR3 length equals 15 residues. The CDR3 loop is CASTPTKGGDTEAFF. In nucleotides, the CDR3 is TGTGCCAGCACCCCAACAAAGGGGGGGGACACTGAAGCTTTCTTT.

The chain recombines TRBV27 with TRBJ2-5, with D perhaps matching TRBD1 (5 bases). The CDR3 runs 12 residues. V lost 4 bases to trimming and J lost 7 bases, with 10 bases between them. CDR1 and CDR2 from the germline V gene are MNHEY and SMNVEV (reference sequence). CDR3 sequence reads: CASSSPRGTQYF. In nucleotides, the CDR3 is TGTGCCAGCAGTTCCCCTAGGGGGACCCAGTACTTC.

About this clone itself: Within the sample, other DNA sequences also encode this same CDR3. V and J are TRBV18 and TRBJ1-2, with TRBD1 as a possible D gene (5 bases). V dropped 4 bases and J dropped 1 base, with 7 bases sitting between them. In germline, CDR1 is KGHSH, CDR2 LQKENI. CDR3 length: 13 amino acids. The CDR3 sequence: CASSLDSNYGYTF. The CDR3 DNA follows: TGTGCCAGCTCACTCGACAGTAACTATGGCTACACCTTC.

This clone was counted only a few times. A much larger clone lies a single base off, so this may be a read error. Other DNA sequences of this sample code for an identical CDR3. The rearrangement links TRBV20-1 to TRBJ1-1, with D possibly being TRBD1 (5 bases). V shed 6 bases and J shed 1 base, with 12 bases lying between them. The CDR3 is made up of 13 amino acids. The V gene's germline CDR1 is DFQATT and CDR2 SNEGSKA (reference sequence). CDR3 loop: CSASRTQNTEAFF. The CDR3 DNA sequence: TGCAGTGCGAGTAGGACACAGAACACTGAAGCTTTCTTT.

The chain links TRBV19 to TRBJ2-5; D is possibly TRBD2 (6 bases). The CDR3 runs to 14 residues. Trimming took 5 bases from V and 4 from J, leaving 14 bases between them. Germline lookup yields CDR1 LNHDA and CDR2 SQIVND (reference sequence). The CDR3 reads CASSASGTRETQYF. In DNA form, the CDR3 reads TGTGCCAGTAGTGCCTCCGGGACTCGAGAGACCCAGTACTTC.